The rows below give T cell receptor beta chains drawn from one sample of a study of metastatic and nonmetastatic thyroid tumors. TCRdb recomputed clones from the PCR reads via MiXCR. Seen here are 20,000 or so clones, about a sixth observed once, and the top ten hold 19%. Sequencing was done on a sample of blood. The receptor set was obtained from a female donor with papillary thyroid cancer or a benign thyroid nodule (not recorded which). Some clones in this sample may be carry-over from other donors' samples. Both conserved end residues are part of each CDR3. The D gene is left open where the match is weak. Clone size is shown for a subset of rows, as once, few, many or a class of expanded clone.

>16|-|TRBV11-2|TRBJ1-5|-
TGTGCCAGCAGCCAAGCTGGGGCGCATGTCAATCAGCCCCAGCATTTT
CASSQAGAHVNQPQHF
>16|-|TRBV20-1|TRBJ1-6|-
TGCAGTGCTAGAGAGGGGGGGCAGATCTATAATTCACCCCTCCACTTT
CSAREGGQIYNSPLHF
>13|many|TRBV20-1|TRBJ1-6|TRBD1
TGCAGTGCTGAAGGACAGGGTAATTCACCCCTCCACTTT
CSAEGQGNSPLHF
>15|medium-sized|TRBV3-1|TRBJ1-5|TRBD1
TGTGCCAGCAGCCATTCAGGGGGCGAAGATCAGCCCCAGCATTTT
CASSHSGGEDQPQHF
>15|once|TRBV20-1|TRBJ1-5|-
TGCAGTGCGGGGGGGCGAGGGGTACGTGGTCAGCCCCAGCATTTT
CSAGGRGVRGQPQHF
>15|many|TRBV7-8|TRBJ2-7|TRBD2
TGTGCCAGCAGCTTAGGCGGGGGTAGCAGGAAAGAGCAGTACTTC
CASSLGGGSRKEQYF
>12|many|TRBV19|TRBJ1-2|-
TGTGCCAGTAAATCCCCACCCTATGGCTACACCTTC
CASKSPPYGYTF
>15|many|TRBV2|TRBJ2-7|TRBD1
TGTGCCAGCAGTGACCAGGGACAGGGGGCTTACGAGCAGTACTTC
CASSDQGQGAYEQYF
>14|-|TRBV20-1|TRBJ1-2|TRBD1
TGCAGTGCTAAACGACAGGGGCAGATGGGTGGCTACACCTTC
CSAKRQGQMGGYTF
>17|few|TRBV27|TRBJ2-7|TRBD2
TGTGCCGCCGGCCGCCGGTCGGAGGTCACGGGAGGATACGAGCAGTACTTC
CAAGRRSEVTGGYEQYF
>14|many|TRBV27|TRBJ1-1|-
TGTGCCAGCAGTCCCCTGCAGGGTATGACTGAAGCTTTCTTT
CASSPLQGMTEAFF
>15|many|TRBV6-2/TRBV6-3|TRBJ2-5|TRBD2
TGTGCCAGCAGTCAACTGCGGGAGGGTAAAGAGACCCAGTACTTC
CASSQLREGKETQYF
>13|few|TRBV12-3/TRBV12-4|TRBJ1-2|TRBD1
TGTGCCAGCAGCCAGGACAGGGTGTATGGCTACACCTTC
CASSQDRVYGYTF
>13|-|TRBV11-2|TRBJ2-1|-
TGTGCCAGCAGCCAAAACAGGGTAGGAGAGCAGTTCTTC
CASSQNRVGEQFF
>15|-|TRBV7-9|TRBJ2-2|-
TGTGCCAGCAGGCCATTCGGGACGAACACCGGGGAGCTGTTTTTT
CASRPFGTNTGELFF
>13|many|TRBV9|TRBJ1-1|-
TGTGCCAGCAGCGTAGGCGGGGAGACTGAAGCTTTCTTT
CASSVGGETEAFF
>17|-|TRBV12-3/TRBV12-4|TRBJ2-2|TRBD1
TGTGCCAGCAGTTTACACCCCCGGGACAGAAACACCGGGGAGCTGTTTTTT
CASSLHPRDRNTGELFF
>17|many|TRBV6-5|TRBJ2-7|-
TGTGCCAGCAGTTACTCCGGTTCTCAGGGTGGGTCCTACGAGCAGTACTTC
CASSYSGSQGGSYEQYF
>12|medium-sized|TRBV12-3/TRBV12-4|TRBJ2-7|-
TGTGCCAGCAGTTGGCAGGGCTACGAGCAGTACTTC
CASSWQGYEQYF
>14|few|TRBV3-1|TRBJ2-1|-
TGTGCCAGCAGCCAAGTGACGACTTACAATGAGCAGTTCTTC
CASSQVTTYNEQFF
>15|many|TRBV4-2|TRBJ2-7|-
TGTGCCAGCAGCCAAGCCCTGCAGCGGGCTCAGGAGCAGTACTTC
CASSQALQRAQEQYF
>15|few|TRBV5-4|TRBJ2-3|TRBD2
TGTGCCAGCAGCTTAGTACTAGCGGGGCCCGGGACGCAGTATTTT
CASSLVLAGPGTQYF
>16|-|TRBV18|TRBJ1-2|-
TGTGCCAGCTCACCACCCTCAGGGAGATCGGGGTATGGCTACACCTTC
CASSPPSGRSGYGYTF
>15|many|TRBV3-1|TRBJ2-2|-
TGTGCCAGCAGCCCAAGGGGGTGGGGTGCCGGGGAGCTGTTTTTT
CASSPRGWGAGELFF
>18|many|TRBV7-9|TRBJ1-2|TRBD1
TGTGCCAGCGCTGGGGAGGGGCAGGGGGCAATCTCCTACTATGGCTACACCTTC
CASAGEGQGAISYYGYTF
>13|-|TRBV7-2|TRBJ2-7|-
TGTGCCAGCAGCTTAGTGACCACAGGAGGGCAGTACTTC
CASSLVTTGGQYF
>15|many|TRBV10-3|TRBJ1-2|-
TGTGCCATCAGTACATCGGCGGAAGACAACTATGGCTACACCTTC
CAISTSAEDNYGYTF
>15|-|TRBV11-2|TRBJ2-2|-
TGTGCCAGCAGCCACCAGGGGCGCGATACCAGGGATCTGTTTTTT
CASSHQGRDTRDLFF
>14|many|TRBV7-6|TRBJ1-3|-
TGTGCCAGCAGCTGGGCAGGGAAAGGAAACACCATATATTTT
CASSWAGKGNTIYF
>14|many|TRBV6-2/TRBV6-3|TRBJ2-1|-
TGTGCCACCCACAGAGGGACGATTTACAATGAGCAGTTCTTC
CATHRGTIYNEQFF
>12|many|TRBV7-2|TRBJ2-4|-
TGTGCCAGCAGCTCTGCCAAAAACATTCAGTACTTC
CASSSAKNIQYF